This TCR beta chain was recorded in a study of blood T cell repertoires in COVID-19. The repertoire was sequenced with immunoSEQ multiplex PCR; TCRdb's copy has only in-frame clones and lacks some. The sample records about 37,000 clones, about 80% being singletons. Trimming at V came to 6 bases and at J to 9 bases, leaving 13 bases not matched to a gene. Germline V gene data show CDR1 as LGHNA and CDR2 as YNFKEQ. The CDR3 spans 15 residues. Source material: peripheral blood. The sequence came from a woman between 70 and 85 years old with acute or convalescent COVID-19. This chain joins TRBV4-2 and TRBJ2-1, with 8 bases lining up with TRBD2. CDR3 sequence (DNA): TGTGCCAGCAGTCCCAGCGGGGGCCGATCCAGTGAGCAGTTCTTC. Amino acid sequence: CASSPSGGRSSEQFF.